The clone carrying this TCR beta chain was picked up one time. Its specificity is unknown. This sample was included in a study of blood T cells in healthy people across ages. General study findings and limits: Roughly linearly, TCR beta diversity per million T cells fell as age increased.

Germline values: CDR1 MNHEY, CDR2 SVGAGI. V was clipped by 0 bases and J by 0 bases; unmatched bases: 2. The CDR3 runs 16 residues. It was with a sample-barcoded 5' primer and a J-beta primer mix that a second PCR of roughly 7 to 12 cycles was run. Each cDNA molecule received a tag from a template-switch adaptor that had 12 random nucleotides. MiXCR was run by TCRdb on the 5' RACE reads, yielding one entry per CDR3 protein. The repertoire holds about 1.6 million distinct CDR3 sequences, with roughly 32% as singletons. The authors isolated at least 7 million PBMCs per sample. The chain is built from TRBV6-5 and TRBJ2-1; 7 bases match TRBD2. Sequencing input: blood. This clonotype was obtained from a woman in her 30s in good health. CDR3 sequence reads: CASSYSRESSYNEQFF. In DNA form, the CDR3 reads TGTGCCAGCAGTTACTCGCGGGAGAGCTCCTACAATGAGCAGTTCTTC.